The 25 T cell receptor beta chains listed next were all sequenced from one sample in a study of cytomegalovirus exposure and HLA in healthy donors. Repertoires were generated with immunoSEQ multiplex PCR, while TCRdb's copy carries only in-frame clones and drops some. Of more than 90,000 clones listed, approximately 90% are singletons. The sequencing input was PBMCs. The receptors come from a man aged 18 to 29 in good health and CMV-seronegative.

This clone was detected only a few times. The rearrangement uses TRBV10-2 and TRBJ2-7; a possible D gene is TRBD2 (7 bases). V lost 6 bases and J lost 3, with 15 bases in between. The CDR3 has 14 amino acids. Germline V gene sequence: CDR1 WSHSY, CDR2 SAAADI. The CDR3 region has the DNA TGCGCCAGCAGCGAGGGGGGGGGTGGCTACGAGCAGTACTTC. Its translation is CASSEGGGGYEQYF.

This rearrangement joins TRBV6-5 to TRBJ2-7, with D uncertain. Trimming pared 3 bases from V and 5 bases from J, leaving 14 bases between. Looked up from germline, CDR1 is MNHEY and CDR2 is SVGAGI. The CDR3 length is 14 residues. The CDR3 bases are TGTGCCAGCAGTTATTATACAGAAAGCCACGAGCAGTACTTC. The encoded protein is CASSYYTESHEQYF.

This chain joins TRBV30 and TRBJ1-3; 9 bases align to TRBD1. This CDR3 region has 15 residues. V gave up 2 bases and J gave up 5 bases; unmatched junction bases: 7. Germline V gene sequence: CDR1 GTSNPN, CDR2 SVGIG (reference sequence). Written as DNA, the CDR3 is TGTGCCTGGAGTCCTTGGGACAGGGAAAGAAACACCATATATTTT. This gives the protein CAWSPWDRERNTIYF.

This chain uses TRBV5-6 with TRBJ2-5, with D uncertain. CDR1 is SGHDT and CDR2 is YYEEEE in the germline V gene. The CDR3 is made up of 11 amino acids. Trimming took off 3 bases at V and 9 bases at J, with 9 bases between the two ends. The DNA for the CDR3 is TGTGCCAGCAGCTCGACCGCGGCCCAGTACTTC. Amino acids: CASSSTAAQYF.

This chain links TRBV18 with TRBJ2-1; no reliable D call. Trimming stripped 2 bases from V and 6 bases from J, with 5 bases between. In germline, CDR1 is KGHSH, CDR2 LQKENI. The CDR3 is 12 amino acids. The CDR3 nucleotides are TGTGCCAGCTCACCAGACTCCAATGAGCAGTTCTTC. Encoded protein: CASSPDSNEQFF.

The CDR3 reads CASSDPTGEAFF. The CDR3, as DNA: TGTGCCAGTAGTGATCCGACAGGGGAAGCTTTCTTT. The V gene is TRBV19, the J gene TRBJ1-1; 7 bases map to TRBD1. The CDR3 consists of 12 residues. The V gene's germline CDR1 is LNHDA and CDR2 SQIVND (reference sequence). Trimming at V came to 5 bases and at J to 8 bases, leaving 5 bases not matched to a gene.

CDR3 in amino acids: CASTTQGAGAFF. For the CDR3, the DNA is TGTGCCAGCACCACACAGGGGGCTGGGGCTTTCTTT. V gene TRBV6-6 combines with J gene TRBJ1-1, with 9 bases fitting TRBD1. The CDR3 totals 12 residues. Germline CDR1 MNHNY, CDR2 SVGAGI (reference sequence). Trimming cost V 7 bases and J 11 bases; bases outside gene matches: 8.

The chain combines TRBV29-1 with TRBJ2-5, with D possibly TRBD1 on 5 matching bases. Trimming pared 4 bases from V and 0 bases from J, leaving 6 bases between. CDR1 is SQVTM, CDR2 ANQGSEA, per germline. The CDR3 is made up of 12 amino acids. The CDR3 bases are TGCAGCGTTGGGGGCAACCAAGAGACCCAGTACTTC. This sequence encodes CSVGGNQETQYF.

The chain has TRBV6-5 and TRBJ1-2; a weak D match, TRBD1 (6 bases). V was trimmed by 5 bases and J by 8 bases, leaving 18 bases between them. Germline V gene sequence: CDR1 MNHEY, CDR2 SVGAGI. This CDR3 comprises 14 residues. Written as DNA, the CDR3 is TGTGCCAGCAGTGGCGTCGCGGGGGCGGACGGCTACACCTTC. It yields the protein CASSGVAGADGYTF.

The chain links TRBV2 to TRBJ1-1, with D unresolved. Germline CDR1 is SNHLY and CDR2 is FYNNEI. The CDR3 spans 10 residues. Trimming removed 11 bases from V and 11 bases from J, with 15 bases in between. CDR3 region: CAGSLRGAFF. CDR3 coding DNA: TGTGCCGGATCATTACGAGGGGCTTTCTTT.

The rearrangement uses TRBV25-1 and TRBJ1-4; 8 bases fit TRBD1. The V segment lost 8 bases and the J segment 7 bases; nucleotides outside the gene matches: 6. The CDR3 extends over 13 amino acids. Germline loops: CDR1 MGHDK, CDR2 SYGVNS. CDR3 in DNA: TGTGCCAGCGGGACAGGCTGGGGTGAAAAACTGTTTTTT. Amino acid sequence: CASGTGWGEKLFF. Supplemented by reference TRBV25-1 and TRBJ1-4, the full variable domain reads EADIYQTPRYLVIGTGKKITLECSQTMGHDKMYWYQQDPGMELHLIHYSYGVNSTEKGDLSSESTVSRIRTEHFPLTLESARPSHTSQYLCASGTGWGEKLFFGSGTQLSVL.

The V and J genes are TRBV20-1 and TRBJ1-1, with D possibly matching TRBD1 (6 bases). V lost 6 bases to trimming and J lost 4 bases, with 6 bases between them. The CDR3 has 10 amino acids. Germline assignment: CDR1 DFQATT and CDR2 SNEGSKA (reference sequence). CDR3 amino acids: CSAGGTEAFF. The CDR3, as DNA: TGCAGTGCAGGGGGCACTGAAGCTTTCTTT.

V gene TRBV11-3 combines with J gene TRBJ1-2, with a weak D call TRBD1 (6 bases). Germline V CDR1 and CDR2: SGHNT, YENEEA. CDR3 length equals 15 residues. V lost 5 bases and J lost 5, with 18 bases in between. This chain's CDR3 is CASSLGWAGEYGYTF. The CDR3, as DNA: TGTGCCAGCAGCCTAGGGTGGGCAGGGGAGTATGGCTACACCTTC. The whole variable domain, filled in from reference TRBV11-3 and TRBJ1-2, reads EAGVVQSPRYKIIEKKQPVAFWCNPISGHNTLYWYLQNLGQGPELLIRYENEEAVDDSQLPKDRFSAERLKGVDSTLKIQPAELGDSAVYLCASSLGWAGEYGYTFGSGTRLTVV.

The chain employs TRBV28 and TRBJ1-6; 7 bases line up with TRBD1. Germline V lookup: CDR1 MDHEN, CDR2 SYDVKM. The CDR3 length is 14 residues. Losses at the gene ends were 5 bases for V and 10 bases for J; bases not matched to a gene: 8. This CDR3 is CASSPNTGASPLHF. The CDR3 nucleotides read TGTGCCAGCAGTCCGAATACAGGGGCCTCACCCCTCCACTTT.

This chain joins TRBV27 and TRBJ2-7, with 7 bases identical to TRBD1. J lost 7 bases, V lost 6 bases, and 12 bases had no gene match. Germline V gene data show CDR1 as MNHEY and CDR2 as SMNVEV (reference sequence). The CDR3 runs 14 residues. The CDR3 DNA is TGTGCCAGCAGCTTCACAGGGGTCGGTATGGAGCAGTACTTC. This gives the protein CASSFTGVGMEQYF.

This sequence joins TRBV19 and TRBJ1-2, with 12 bases lining up with TRBD1. J was trimmed by 8 bases and V by 7 bases; bases with no gene match: 11. CDR1 LNHDA and CDR2 SQIVND come from the germline V gene (reference sequence). CDR3 length: 15 residues. The CDR3 loop is CASTPEGQGARGYTF. CDR3 sequence (DNA): TGTGCCAGTACCCCGGAGGGACAGGGGGCGCGGGGCTACACCTTC.

The chain recombines TRBV7-2 with TRBJ1-1; 9 bases map to TRBD1. The germline V gene has CDR1 SGHTA and CDR2 FQGNSA. J gave up 2 bases and V 5 bases, and 6 bases lay outside the gene matches. The CDR3 consists of 15 residues. The CDR3 bases are TGTGCCAGCAGCCATCGGACAGGGGTAAACACTGAAGCTTTCTTT. It yields the protein CASSHRTGVNTEAFF.

The V call is TRBV6-1, the J call TRBJ2-1; D call uncertain. The CDR3 contains 12 residues. V lost 5 bases and J 10 bases, leaving 12 bases between the germline ends. CDR1 is MNHNS, CDR2 SASEGT, per germline. The CDR3 reads CASSKGESEQFF. CDR3 bases: TGTGCCAGCAGTAAAGGCGAGAGCGAGCAGTTCTTC.

The rearrangement joins TRBV27 to TRBJ2-3; weak D call: TRBD2 (6 bases). This CDR3 has 17 residues. The germline V and J ends were trimmed by 5 bases and 5 bases, with 23 bases remaining between them. The germline gives CDR1 MNHEY, CDR2 SMNVEV (reference sequence). CDR3 nucleotides: TGTGCCAGCAGTCCCACCCCCTACGGGAGTAGTAGAGATACGCAGTATTTT. It encodes CASSPTPYGSSRDTQYF.

The genes are TRBV6-1 and TRBJ2-5; TRBD2 agrees at 7 bases. The CDR3 has 14 amino acids. V lost 8 bases and J lost 4; bases outside the gene matches: 10. In germline, CDR1 is MNHNS, CDR2 SASEGT. The CDR3 here is CASRGLVRGETQYF. CDR3 nucleotides: TGTGCCAGCCGAGGACTAGTTCGCGGAGAGACCCAGTACTTC.

The chain couples TRBV29-1 to TRBJ1-1, with D uncertain. Germline CDR1 and CDR2: SQVTM and ANQGSEA. The CDR3 contains 11 residues. Between the trimmed V and J ends, which lost 5 bases and 6 bases, there was a span of 10 bases. The CDR3 nucleotides are TGCAGCGTTCACTTGTCTGCTGAAGCTTTCTTT. Its protein product is CSVHLSAEAFF. Full variable domain (missing parts from reference TRBV29-1 and TRBJ1-1): SAVISQKPSRDICQRGTSLTIQCQVDSQVTMMFWYRQQPGQSLTLIATANQGSEATYESGFVIDKFPISRPNLTFSTLTVSNMSPEDSSIYLCSVHLSAEAFFGQGTRLTVV.

This clone was observed a single time. The chain uses TRBV29-1 and TRBJ2-2; D gene unclear. V lost 0 bases, J lost 6 bases, and 11 bases lay in between. Germline values: CDR1 SQVTM, CDR2 ANQGSEA. The CDR3 is 14 amino acids. CDR3 sequence (DNA): TGCAGCGTTGAAGAAAGACCCCGGGCCGGGGAGCTGTTTTTT. It encodes CSVEERPRAGELFF.

This clone has a handful of counts. This chain uses TRBV7-7 with TRBJ1-2, with D hard to call. Germline values: CDR1 SSHAT, CDR2 FNYEAQ (reference sequence). Trimming shortened V by 4 bases and J by 8 bases, and 5 bases separated the two germline ends. The CDR3 has 10 amino acids. Here the CDR3 reads CASSWRGYTF. The CDR3 DNA reads TGTGCCAGCAGCTGGCGGGGCTACACCTTC.

V is TRBV9 and J is TRBJ1-5; TRBD1 might be the D (5 bases). Trimming removed 1 base at V and 6 bases at J, with 11 bases between. Germline loops: CDR1 SGDLS, CDR2 YYNGEE. This CDR3 is 14 amino acids long. CDR3: CASSVMGGSQPQHF. The CDR3 DNA follows: TGTGCCAGCAGCGTAATGGGGGGTAGTCAGCCCCAGCATTTT. The full variable domain, with the rest looked up from reference TRBV9 and TRBJ1-5, is DSGVTQTPKHLITATGQRVTLRCSPRSGDLSVYWYQQSLDQGLQFLIQYYNGEERAKGNILERFSAQQFPDLHSELNLSSLELGDSALYFCASSVMGGSQPQHFGDGTRLSIL.

This clone was counted a few times. This chain joins TRBV7-7 and TRBJ2-5; TRBD2 matches 7 bases. Germline V gene data show CDR1 as SSHAT and CDR2 as FNYEAQ (reference sequence). The junction had 6 bases not matched to a gene; V was cut back by 3 bases and J by 5 bases. The CDR3 contains 14 residues. The CDR3 here is CASSFSGLGETQYF. CDR3 nucleotides: TGTGCCAGCAGCTTTAGCGGGTTAGGGGAGACCCAGTACTTC. The full variable domain, in which reference TRBV7-7 and TRBJ2-5 provide the parts outside the CDR3, is GAGVSQSPRYKVTKRGQDVTLRCDPISSHATLYWYQQALGQGPEFLTYFNYEAQPDKSGLPSDRFSAERPEGSISTLTIQRTEQRDSAMYRCASSFSGLGETQYFGPGTRLLVL.